This TCR beta chain comes out of a study of T cells in Graves' hyperthyroidism and ophthalmopathy. Study in general: Peripheral blood specimens were obtained at initial diagnosis, prior to any treatment. Overall study findings and caveats: Ophthalmopathy and stable hyperthyroidism were told apart by a 13 V-J model. Ophthalmopathy onset followed model prediction by a median approximately 7 months.

This CDR3 contains 15 residues. V trimming: 4 bases; J trimming: 4 bases; junction bases outside the gene matches: 6. CDR1 SEHNR and CDR2 FQNEAQ come from the germline V gene (reference sequence). RNA transcripts gave rise to amplified TCR beta CDR3 regions. The study used the HTBI primer set for a first-round RT-PCR of the TCR CDR3. TCRdb called the multiplex PCR reads again in MiXCR, with one record for every CDR3 protein. In the table there are hundreds of thousands of distinct CDR3 sequences, over 12% of which are singletons. This clonotype was seen ten or more times. Antigen: not known. Fresh peripheral blood, around 9.2 ml of it, supplied the PBMCs.

The sequenced sample was blood. This clonotype originated in a woman aged 40 to 50 with Graves' ophthalmopathy. The V gene is TRBV7-9, the J gene TRBJ1-5; 8 nucleotides line up with TRBD1. This chain's CDR3 is CASSSDREVNQPQHF. CDR3 bases: TGTGCCAGCAGCTCGGACAGGGAGGTGAATCAGCCCCAGCATTTT.